The T cell receptor beta chain under discussion was sequenced for a study of blood T cell repertoires in COVID-19 (dated by TCRdb to 2019 to 2021). Regarding the study in general: Samples covering the acute and convalescent phases of COVID-19 were provided by collaborators in the United States, Italy and Spain. The prospective study material was composed of cDNA or gDNA derived from T cells, B-cell-depleted T cells, or PBMCs. Subjects who had been exposed to COVID-19, were actively infected with it, or had recovered from it provided the deeply sampled blood TCRbeta repertoires that made up the dataset. The repertoires were made available in a free public database intended to serve as a resource for research on the immune response to SARS-CoV-2. The samples were drawn from two sources: the first 160 participants of the ongoing ImmuneRACE study, and 1,000 to 1,500 subjects contributed by 6 global collaborators. A de-identified subject ID, COVID-19 status, age in years and sex were almost always included in the sample metadata. HLA class I and class II types, where available, came from metadata supplied by the sample provider rather than from assay-based typing. What the work shows at the level of the full study, not this receptor alone: The quantity of clinical and demographic metadata differed by source and by participant and was supplied without curation.

With respect to this clone: Its antigen is not yet known. The sample holds no much larger clone one base away, and base qualities are not on file.

Trimming costs V 6 bases and J 7 bases, and their ends lie 13 bases apart. Measured from the cysteine to the phenylalanine, the CDR3 is 14 residues long. Solely the CDR3 DNA is kept, with 42 bases framed from the first base. CDR1 and CDR2 are drawn from the germline V gene: SNHLY, FYNNEI. Whole blood was collected in K2EDTA tubes by collaborating institutions according to the institutions' own protocols. For TCRbeta analysis, collaborators shipped samples as frozen whole blood, isolated PBMCs, or DNA extracted from either of those sample types. The immunoSEQ Assay, a bias-controlled multiplex PCR, was used to amplify TCRbeta CDR3 regions from genomic DNA. As for how the authors treated the data: Within the assay, amplification of reference gene primers was used to estimate how many nucleated cells each sample contained. To quantify the absolute abundance of each unique TCRbeta CDR3 rearrangement, sequence reads were collapsed and filtered. Productive Simpson clonality was computed per sample as the square root of Simpson's diversity index over productive rearrangements. Not all clones reach the TCRdb copy of this immuneACCESS table, which keeps in-frame sequences only. Checked studies attribute under half of the gap to unresolved V genes and leave the rest unexplained. The V and J calls and clone size are taken from that table; D and trimming were inferred from the DNA. The sample has approximately 150,000 clones on record, approximately 87% of them singletons. Of the sample, about 2.1% falls within the top ten clones.

The sequencing sample was made of peripheral blood. The sequence derives from a man aged 65 to 79 with active COVID-19. The rearranged segments are TRBV2 and TRBJ1-6; too little of a D gene remains to name it. For the CDR3, the sequence is CASSSDWANSPLHF. Here is the DNA: TGTGCCAGCAGCTCGGACTGGGCAAATTCACCCCTCCACTTT.